A selection of T cell receptor beta chains follows, all from one sample in a study of identifying expanded T cells in peripheral blood. Only in-frame clones appear in the TCRdb table, and some are missing; sequencing was by immunoSEQ multiplex PCR. Among about 110,000 clones, about nine tenths were seen once, and the ten largest hold 7.5% to 10%. The sequencing input was blood. The receptor source for this set is a person aged 18-69 years in good health. Both conserved end residues are part of each CDR3. Each record gives: V gene, CDR3 protein.

V: TRBV7-9
CDR3: CASSLAGTVNYGYTF

V: TRBV6-5
CDR3: CASSYRETSEQYF

V: TRBV7-2
CDR3: CASSSAPLTGGEKLFF

V: TRBV5-1
CDR3: CASSFRAGGPNPSTDTQYF

V: TRBV5-5
CDR3: CASSHGERDADTQYF

V: TRBV5-1
CDR3: CASSLQGARGTDTQYF

V: TRBV5-1
CDR3: CASSLFREETQYF

V: TRBV19
CDR3: CASSPRPPGPLNTGELFF

V: TRBV5-1
CDR3: CASRRMDQETQYF

V: TRBV4-3
CDR3: CASSRDSRTANYGYTF

V: TRBV2
CDR3: CASSRDRGTGELFF

V: TRBV5-1
CDR3: CASSSTLTGGADTQYF

V: TRBV9
CDR3: CASSPGPYNSPLHF

V: TRBV2
CDR3: CASSGPPGPETQYF

V: TRBV18
CDR3: CASSPQAAGADTQYF

V: TRBV5-1
CDR3: CASSLGTGGGTEAFF

V: TRBV5-1
CDR3: CASSLTPGQQETQYF

V: TRBV7-2
CDR3: CASSLGQGANYGYTF

V: TRBV13
CDR3: CASSSRLDPRTGELFF

V: TRBV4-2
CDR3: CASSQDRRETQYF

V: TRBV6-6
CDR3: CASSYSGGADEKLFF

V: TRBV6-6
CDR3: CASSYTHRAGANVLTF